The present T cell receptor beta chain was sequenced within a study of cytomegalovirus exposure and HLA in healthy donors. PCR employed 60 Vbeta and 13 Jbeta primers. The data were produced by immunoSEQ multiplex PCR, yet TCRdb's version contains in-frame clones alone and is incomplete. The table has roughly 190,000 clones, approximately 84% seen once. This clone turned up a few times. What it recognizes is unknown. Study results and caveats: Altogether, some 160 TCR beta chains were recorded as cytomegalovirus-associated. Sequencing likely generated an artifact that appeared as a cluster of highly shared sequence variants. Later analysis found that TCR beta chains associated with HLA were more clonally expanded than other, equally common chains. Most of the TCR beta V segments (in an earlier analysis) were productive either about 87% or about 30% of the time.

CDR1 and CDR2 from the germline V gene are SGHDT and YYEEEE. V trimming: 4 bases; J trimming: 9 bases; junction bases outside the gene matches: 10. The CDR3 covers 15 residues. This TCR came from a female donor in good health and CMV-seronegative. Sequencing was carried out using PBMCs. The chain joins TRBV5-6 to TRBJ1-6, with 7 nucleotides matching TRBD1. The DNA for the CDR3 is TGTGCCAGCAGCACGGACCCACAGGGGCGTTCACCCCTCCACTTT. It translates to CASSTDPQGRSPLHF.